These T cell receptor beta chains were read from a single sample in a study of T cell responses to AZD1222 COVID-19 vaccine. The protocol was immunoSEQ multiplex PCR, while the TCRdb copy is restricted to in-frame clones and leaves out a portion. The table lists 95,000 to 110,000 clones, around 92% of them singletons. Source: peripheral blood, taken 28 days after the second AZD1222 dose. These receptors were taken from an adult who received the AZD1222 COVID-19 vaccine. CDR3s include the opening cysteine and the closing phenylalanine or tryptophan. D genes are given only for firm matches. Clone size, where shown, is once, few, many, or a class for clones that have expanded.

TRBV2	.	TRBJ2-2	.	CASKVTGAGELFF	TGTGCCAGCAAAGTTACAGGAGCCGGGGAGCTGTTTTTT
TRBV21-1	.	TRBJ1-5	.	CASSKGHRACNQPQHF	TGTGCCAGCAGCAAAGGTCACAGGGCTTGCAATCAGCCCCAGCATTTT
TRBV10-3	.	TRBJ2-3	.	CAISQEQSSTDTQYF	TGTGCCATCAGCCAAGAGCAGTCTAGCACAGATACGCAGTATTTT
TRBV9	TRBD2	TRBJ2-3	.	CASSSGGARSDTQYF	TGTGCCAGCAGCTCGGGGGGGGCCAGGTCAGATACGCAGTATTTT
TRBV5-1	TRBD2	TRBJ2-1	.	CASSPPGLAGVNEQFF	TGCGCCAGCAGCCCTCCGGGACTAGCGGGAGTGAATGAGCAGTTCTTC
TRBV19	.	TRBJ1-2	.	CASSIQTGSYGYTF	TGTGCCAGTAGTATACAAACAGGGAGCTATGGCTACACCTTC
TRBV4-2	TRBD1	TRBJ2-5	.	CASSQFHAGQGQETQYF	TGTGCCAGCAGCCAATTTCATGCGGGACAGGGTCAAGAGACCCAGTACTTC
TRBV4-1	TRBD2	TRBJ2-1	.	CASSRQPSGSVYEQFF	TGCGCCAGCAGCCGACAACCTAGCGGGAGTGTCTATGAGCAGTTCTTC
TRBV5-4	.	TRBJ2-2	.	CASSLLAAGRTGELFF	TGTGCCAGCAGCTTACTCGCGGCAGGTCGAACCGGGGAGCTGTTTTTT
TRBV4-3	TRBD2	TRBJ2-3	.	CASSQGTSGRSTDTQYF	TGCGCCAGCAGCCAAGGGACTAGCGGGAGGAGCACAGATACGCAGTATTTT
TRBV20-1	.	TRBJ1-2	.	CSASVPGGLYGYTF	TGCAGTGCTAGTGTCCCAGGAGGCCTCTATGGCTACACCTTC
TRBV9	.	TRBJ2-1	.	CASSVEADANNEQFF	TGTGCCAGCAGCGTAGAAGCCGACGCGAACAATGAGCAGTTCTTC
TRBV15	TRBD1	TRBJ2-2	.	CATSRGQGGPGELFF	TGTGCCACCAGCAGAGGACAGGGGGGTCCCGGGGAGCTGTTTTTT
TRBV12-5	.	TRBJ1-1	once	CASGFPMNTEAFF	TGTGCTAGTGGATTTCCGATGAACACTGAAGCTTTCTTT
TRBV23-1	.	TRBJ2-5	.	CASSRSGTSQETQYF	TGCGCCAGCAGCCGGTCCGGGACATCACAAGAGACCCAGTACTTC
TRBV4-1	TRBD1	TRBJ1-6	once	CASSQEGTGYNSPLHF	TGCGCCAGCAGCCAAGAAGGGACAGGATACAATTCACCCCTCCACTTT
TRBV19	.	TRBJ2-2	.	CASSPRRNTGELFF	TGTGCCAGTAGCCCGCGAAGGAACACCGGGGAGCTGTTTTTT
TRBV14	.	TRBJ1-1	.	CASSQEGGGLRGTEAFF	TGTGCCAGCAGCCAAGAAGGTGGGGGGCTAAGGGGAACTGAAGCTTTCTTT
TRBV27	.	TRBJ1-1	.	CASSLRGYDEAFF	TGTGCCAGCAGCCTTAGGGGGTACGATGAAGCTTTCTTT
TRBV5-8	.	TRBJ2-7	.	CASSKQVPSSYEQYF	TGTGCCAGCAGTAAACAGGTCCCAAGCTCCTACGAGCAGTACTTC
TRBV5-1	TRBD1	TRBJ1-5	few	CASSPGTGGGNQPQHF	TGCGCCAGCAGCCCAGGGACAGGGGGCGGCAATCAGCCCCAGCATTTT
TRBV5-6	.	TRBJ1-1	.	CASRSGAGAEAFF	TGTGCCAGCAGATCCGGGGCAGGGGCTGAAGCTTTCTTT
TRBV11-2	.	TRBJ2-1	.	CASSLDRGGQFF	TGTGCCAGCAGCTTAGACAGGGGAGGGCAGTTCTTC
TRBV18	.	TRBJ1-5	.	CASSPGAGGNQPQHF	TGTGCCAGCTCGCCAGGGGCAGGAGGCAATCAGCCCCAGCATTTT
TRBV4-1	.	TRBJ1-2	few	CASSQDPGGDYGYTF	TGCGCCAGCAGCCAAGATCCCGGGGGGGACTATGGCTACACCTTC
TRBV7-3	.	TRBJ1-5	.	CASSTGPNQPQHF	TGTGCCAGCAGCACCGGGCCGAATCAGCCCCAGCATTTT
TRBV5-5	.	TRBJ1-1	.	CASSRQWNTEAFF	TGTGCCAGCAGCCGTCAGTGGAACACTGAAGCTTTCTTT
TRBV12-2	.	TRBJ2-7	.	CARRGQPQSTYEQYF	TGTGCAAGGCGGGGACAGCCCCAATCCACCTACGAGCAGTACTTC
TRBV5-1	.	TRBJ2-7	.	CASSLNRVDEQYF	TGCGCCAGCAGCCTGAACAGGGTTGACGAGCAGTACTTC
TRBV4-1	TRBD1	TRBJ1-5	.	CASSLGQGELYQPQHF	TGCGCCAGCAGCCTCGGACAGGGGGAACTTTATCAGCCCCAGCATTTT
TRBV28	.	TRBJ2-1	.	CASSLGYTYPFNEQFF	TGTGCCAGCAGTTTAGGGTACACCTATCCTTTCAATGAGCAGTTCTTC
TRBV29-1	.	TRBJ2-7	.	CSVFQGTHEQYF	TGCAGCGTTTTCCAGGGGACTCACGAGCAGTACTTC
TRBV20-1	.	TRBJ2-7	.	CSASEGAKNVEYF	TGCAGTGCTAGTGAGGGAGCGAAAAATGTAGAGTACTTC
TRBV5-6	.	TRBJ2-2	.	CASSLAGSLLTGELFF	TGTGCCAGCAGCTTGGCAGGGTCTTTGTTGACCGGGGAGCTGTTTTTT
TRBV7-2	.	TRBJ2-2	.	CASSLLGPEVANTGELFF	TGTGCCAGCAGCTTATTGGGTCCCGAAGTGGCGAACACCGGGGAGCTGTTTTTT
TRBV5-5	TRBD2	TRBJ2-1	.	CASSLGASGGYNEQFF	TGTGCCAGCAGCTTGGGTGCTAGCGGGGGATACAATGAGCAGTTCTTC